This is a list of T cell receptor beta chains from one sample in a study of response to subunit inactivated influenza vaccine. Each CDR3 protein is one row after TCRdb ran MiXCR on the RT-PCR reads. The sample has about 540,000 distinct CDR3 sequences, roughly 25% seen once. This sample was shared with a second study, whose subject was T cells expressing NK-cell markers.

The material sequenced was CD4+ T cells sorted from PBMCs, taken 11 to 12 days after vaccination. The receptors here all came from a man aged 50-59 years who received an inactivated influenza vaccine. CDR3s include the opening cysteine and the closing phenylalanine or tryptophan. Fields, in order: V gene, J gene, D gene, clone size, CDR3 protein, CDR3 DNA. A D gene is named only where the DNA matches it firmly. Clone size is stated in some rows and not others, as once, few, many or a class when expanded.

TRBV12-3/TRBV12-4	TRBJ2-1	.	few	CASSLYGGYEQFF	TGTGCCAGCAGTTTGTACGGAGGTTATGAGCAGTTCTTC
TRBV7-2	TRBJ2-7	TRBD2	few	CASSPTWTSGQQYF	TGTGCCAGCAGCCCTACCTGGACTAGCGGCCAGCAGTACTTC
TRBV20-1	TRBJ1-5	.	many	CSALVGGANQPQHF	TGCAGTGCTTTGGTCGGGGGGGCCAATCAGCCCCAGCATTTT
TRBV5-1	TRBJ1-3	.	.	CASSFTADSGNTIYF	TGCGCCAGCAGCTTTACTGCGGATTCTGGAAACACCATATATTTT
TRBV5-6	TRBJ1-3	.	few	CASSFGQGIGNTIYF	TGTGCCAGCAGCTTCGGGCAGGGGATCGGAAACACCATATATTTT
TRBV10-3	TRBJ2-1	TRBD2	few	CATYSGGNFYNEQFF	TGTGCCACTTATAGCGGGGGAAATTTCTACAATGAGCAGTTCTTC
TRBV6-1	TRBJ2-5	.	.	CASSQNPGETQYF	TGTGCCAGCAGTCAGAATCCCGGGGAGACCCAGTACTTC
TRBV24-1	TRBJ1-2	.	few	CATSDSRSGGYTF	TGTGCCACCAGTGATTCCCGGAGTGGGGGCTACACCTTC
TRBV7-2	TRBJ2-1	TRBD2	.	CASSSLGLAEGNEQFF	TGTGCCAGCAGCTCCCTGGGACTAGCGGAGGGGAATGAGCAGTTCTTC
TRBV20-1	TRBJ2-5	.	few	CSASGTLKQETQYF	TGCAGTGCTTCCGGGACGCTCAAACAAGAGACCCAGTACTTC
TRBV7-3	TRBJ2-7	.	.	CASSRDTSTMQYF	TGTGCCAGCAGCCGGGACACCTCTACGATGCAGTACTTC
TRBV20-1	TRBJ2-7	TRBD1	.	CSAQGDRDYEQYF	TGCAGTGCTCAAGGCGACAGGGACTACGAGCAGTACTTC
TRBV12-3/TRBV12-4	TRBJ2-2	.	few	CASSLEGLHTGELFF	TGTGCCAGCAGTTTAGAGGGGCTCCACACCGGGGAGCTGTTTTTT
TRBV5-1	TRBJ2-7	.	few	CASSPRLGEQYF	TGCGCCAGCAGCCCCAGGTTAGGCGAGCAGTACTTC
TRBV4-2	TRBJ2-7	.	.	CASSQTSTATYEQYF	TGTGCCAGCAGCCAAACCTCGACTGCCACCTACGAGCAGTACTTC
TRBV6-5	TRBJ1-1	.	.	CASSYSWQDENTEAFF	TGTGCCAGCAGTTACAGTTGGCAGGACGAAAACACTGAAGCTTTCTTT
TRBV6-2/TRBV6-3	TRBJ2-3	.	.	CASSYGGPTDTQYF	TGTGCCAGCAGTTACGGGGGGCCCACAGATACGCAGTATTTT
TRBV10-2	TRBJ1-1	.	few	CASSEWTRNTEAFF	TGCGCCAGCAGTGAGTGGACCCGGAACACTGAAGCTTTCTTT
TRBV5-1	TRBJ2-5	.	.	CASSPGSGRETQYF	TGCGCCAGCAGCCCGGGGTCTGGTAGAGAGACCCAGTACTTC
TRBV4-3	TRBJ2-1	.	few	CASSQDRIDNEQFF	TGCGCCAGCAGCCAAGATCGCATCGACAATGAGCAGTTCTTC
TRBV7-9	TRBJ2-2	TRBD1	.	CASTPLTGPDTGELFF	TGTGCCAGCACCCCACTGACAGGGCCTGACACCGGGGAGCTGTTTTTT
TRBV28	TRBJ2-7	.	few	CASSFGLRSYEQYF	TGTGCCAGCAGTTTCGGCCTCCGGAGCTACGAGCAGTACTTC
TRBV6-2/TRBV6-3	TRBJ2-3	.	once	CASSYWGQGGDTQYF	TGTGCCAGCAGTTACTGGGGCCAGGGAGGAGATACGCAGTATTTT
TRBV10-3	TRBJ2-7	TRBD2	few	CAITAGDPSGEQYF	TGTGCCATCACAGCGGGAGACCCATCGGGGGAGCAGTACTTC
TRBV20-1	TRBJ2-7	.	.	CSASTDSPSREQYF	TGCAGTGCTAGTACTGACTCGCCCTCCCGCGAGCAGTACTTC
TRBV5-5	TRBJ2-1	TRBD1	.	CASSLRRGQGENEQFF	TGTGCCAGCAGCTTGCGTCGGGGACAGGGGGAAAATGAGCAGTTCTTC
TRBV12-3/TRBV12-4	TRBJ2-2	TRBD1	many	CASSSGTVNTGELFF	TGTGCCAGCAGTTCAGGGACAGTCAACACCGGGGAGCTGTTTTTT
TRBV7-9	TRBJ2-2	.	.	CASTIGSNRDTGELFF	TGTGCCAGCACCATAGGAAGCAACAGGGACACCGGGGAGCTGTTTTTT
TRBV10-3	TRBJ2-5	.	few	CAISESKGRSQETQYF	TGTGCCATCAGTGAGTCGAAGGGACGGTCGCAAGAGACCCAGTACTTC
TRBV3-1	TRBJ1-6	.	.	CASSGSKVSPLHF	TGTGCCAGCAGCGGATCCAAGGTTTCACCCCTCCACTTT
TRBV28	TRBJ2-7	.	.	CASRGTGTGTYEQYF	TGTGCCAGCAGGGGAACGGGTACAGGGACCTACGAGCAGTACTTC
TRBV29-1	TRBJ1-3	.	few	CSVEGNGNTIYF	TGCAGCGTCGAGGGGAATGGAAACACCATATATTTT
TRBV7-6	TRBJ2-2	.	medium-sized	CASSLAGFGGANTGELFF	TGTGCCAGCAGCTTAGCGGGTTTTGGCGGGGCGAACACCGGGGAGCTGTTTTTT
TRBV12-3/TRBV12-4	TRBJ1-5	.	.	CASSSRQFNQPQHF	TGTGCCAGCAGTTCCAGACAGTTCAATCAGCCCCAGCATTTT
TRBV20-1	TRBJ2-5	.	.	CSAREDFKETQYF	TGCAGTGCTAGAGAGGACTTCAAAGAGACCCAGTACTTC
TRBV10-3	TRBJ2-5	TRBD1	.	CAISESNAGDRTKETQYF	TGTGCCATCAGTGAGTCTAACGCCGGGGACAGGACCAAAGAGACCCAGTACTTC
TRBV7-2	TRBJ2-7	.	few	CASSFGSWGTYEQYF	TGTGCCAGCAGCTTCGGGTCATGGGGGACCTACGAGCAGTACTTC
TRBV7-9	TRBJ2-2	.	few	CASKVQGATGELFF	TGTGCCAGTAAAGTACAGGGTGCCACCGGGGAGCTGTTTTTT
TRBV12-3/TRBV12-4	TRBJ2-7	TRBD1	many	CASTMSLTGGSYEQYF	TGTGCCAGCACCATGTCCCTGACAGGGGGCTCCTACGAGCAGTACTTC
TRBV12-3/TRBV12-4	TRBJ2-2	TRBD2	few	CASSLNPGLANTGELFF	TGTGCCAGCAGTTTGAACCCGGGACTAGCAAACACCGGGGAGCTGTTTTTT
TRBV5-1	TRBJ2-1	TRBD1	few	CASRGGQGSYNEQFF	TGCGCCAGCAGAGGGGGACAGGGGTCTTACAATGAGCAGTTCTTC
TRBV5-4	TRBJ1-2	.	.	CASSFGGTLFGYTF	TGTGCCAGCAGCTTCGGGGGCACCTTATTTGGCTACACCTTC
TRBV12-3/TRBV12-4	TRBJ2-3	.	.	CASSRTVNTDTQYF	TGTGCCAGCAGCCGGACAGTTAACACAGATACGCAGTATTTT
TRBV6-5	TRBJ2-5	TRBD2	few	CASSNQAGPAETQYF	TGTGCCAGCAGTAACCAAGCGGGGCCGGCGGAGACCCAGTACTTC
TRBV4-3	TRBJ1-2	.	few	CASSQDGVYRYTF	TGCGCCAGCAGCCAAGATGGGGTGTACAGATACACCTTC
TRBV5-1	TRBJ1-1	.	.	CASSNGQRNTEAFF	TGCGCCAGCAGCAACGGACAGAGGAACACTGAAGCTTTCTTT
TRBV5-6	TRBJ2-1	.	many	CASSLMVEHANEWQFF	TGTGCCAGCAGCTTGATGGTGGAACATGCCAATGAGTGGCAGTTCTTC
TRBV3-1	TRBJ1-3	TRBD1	.	CASSQATGARNTIYF	TGTGCCAGCAGCCAGGCTACAGGGGCCAGAAACACCATATATTTT
TRBV20-1	TRBJ2-3	TRBD2	few	CSAFSGRSDTQYF	TGCAGTGCTTTTAGCGGGAGGTCAGATACGCAGTATTTT
TRBV5-1	TRBJ2-2	TRBD1	.	CASTGQGISGELFF	TGCGCCAGTACGGGACAGGGAATATCCGGGGAGCTGTTTTTT